The rows below give T cell receptor beta chains drawn from one sample of a study of cytomegalovirus exposure and HLA in healthy donors. Assay: immunoSEQ multiplex PCR; the TCRdb copy retains only in-frame clones and omits some. The data hold more than 100,000 clones, with more than 70% observed a single time. The specimen sequenced was PBMCs. These receptors were taken from a woman aged 55-70 years in good health and CMV-seronegative. The CDR3 runs from the conserved cysteine through the conserved F or W. The D gene is left open where the match is weak. Size values are once, few and many counts, or a class for expanded clones, and some rows have none.

d_gene: NA; abundance: NA; v_gene: TRBV9; j_gene: TRBJ2-3; CDR3aa: CASSYWRDGTDTQYF; CDR3nt: TGTGCCAGCAGCTACTGGCGGGACGGCACAGATACGCAGTATTTT
d_gene: TRBD1; abundance: NA; v_gene: TRBV25-1; j_gene: TRBJ1-2; CDR3aa: CASSEYADRDGYTF; CDR3nt: TGTGCCAGCAGTGAATACGCGGACAGGGATGGCTACACCTTC
d_gene: TRBD2; abundance: few; v_gene: TRBV30; j_gene: TRBJ2-1; CDR3aa: CAWSPGSGPGGEQFF; CDR3nt: TGTGCCTGGAGTCCGGGAAGCGGGCCCGGGGGGGAGCAGTTCTTC
d_gene: TRBD1; abundance: NA; v_gene: TRBV28; j_gene: TRBJ1-4; CDR3aa: CASSPYRDSDEKLFF; CDR3nt: TGTGCCAGCAGTCCGTACAGGGACAGCGATGAAAAACTGTTTTTT
d_gene: NA; abundance: NA; v_gene: TRBV5-1; j_gene: TRBJ2-2; CDR3aa: CASSAYGFTGELFF; CDR3nt: TGCGCCAGCAGCGCGTACGGGTTCACCGGGGAGCTGTTTTTT
d_gene: NA; abundance: NA; v_gene: TRBV7-2; j_gene: TRBJ2-1; CDR3aa: CASSEAEGPRFF; CDR3nt: TGTGCCAGCAGCGAAGCGGAGGGGCCCCGGTTCTTC
d_gene: TRBD1; abundance: NA; v_gene: TRBV10-3; j_gene: TRBJ2-3; CDR3aa: CAISPGTGSGDTQYF; CDR3nt: TGTGCCATCAGCCCCGGGACAGGGAGTGGAGATACGCAGTATTTT
d_gene: NA; abundance: NA; v_gene: TRBV12-2; j_gene: TRBJ1-1; CDR3aa: CASRLARQGNTEAFF; CDR3nt: TGTGCAAGTCGCTTAGCGCGGCAGGGGAACACTGAAGCTTTCTTT
d_gene: NA; abundance: NA; v_gene: TRBV29-1; j_gene: TRBJ2-1; CDR3aa: CSVENRNEQFF; CDR3nt: TGCAGCGTTGAGAACAGGAATGAGCAGTTCTTC
d_gene: TRBD1; abundance: NA; v_gene: TRBV7-9; j_gene: TRBJ2-7; CDR3aa: CASSPQKGARYEQYF; CDR3nt: TGTGCCAGCAGCCCCCAAAAGGGGGCGCGCTACGAGCAGTACTTC
d_gene: TRBD1; abundance: once; v_gene: TRBV28; j_gene: TRBJ2-1; CDR3aa: CASRFFSIRDRGDNEQFF; CDR3nt: TGTGCCAGCAGATTTTTTTCCATCCGGGACAGGGGCGACAATGAGCAGTTCTTC
d_gene: NA; abundance: few; v_gene: TRBV28; j_gene: TRBJ2-2; CDR3aa: CASSSHMDTGELFF; CDR3nt: TGTGCCAGCAGTTCACATATGGACACCGGGGAGCTGTTTTTT
d_gene: NA; abundance: once; v_gene: TRBV5-4; j_gene: TRBJ2-7; CDR3aa: CASSQNLEQYF; CDR3nt: TGTGCCAGCAGCCAGAATCTTGAGCAGTACTTC
d_gene: TRBD2; abundance: NA; v_gene: TRBV28; j_gene: TRBJ2-7; CDR3aa: CASSFRGVSYEQYF; CDR3nt: TGTGCCAGCAGTTTTCGGGGGGTGTCGTACGAGCAGTACTTC
d_gene: TRBD1; abundance: NA; v_gene: TRBV10-1; j_gene: TRBJ1-1; CDR3aa: CASSPGQGEAFF; CDR3nt: TGCGCCAGCAGCCCTGGACAGGGAGAGGCTTTCTTT
d_gene: NA; abundance: NA; v_gene: TRBV2; j_gene: TRBJ2-7; CDR3aa: CASLPEGFSYEQYF; CDR3nt: TGTGCCAGCCTTCCGGAGGGTTTCTCCTACGAGCAGTACTTC
d_gene: NA; abundance: NA; v_gene: TRBV28; j_gene: TRBJ2-5; CDR3aa: CASSSPVRWSETQYF; CDR3nt: TGTGCCAGCAGTTCCCCTGTCAGATGGTCGGAGACCCAGTACTTC
d_gene: NA; abundance: few; v_gene: TRBV6-5; j_gene: TRBJ2-7; CDR3aa: CASSYSTQGFGEQYF; CDR3nt: TGTGCCAGCAGTTACTCGACACAGGGATTCGGCGAGCAGTACTTC
d_gene: TRBD1; abundance: few; v_gene: TRBV7-9; j_gene: TRBJ1-2; CDR3aa: CSSSLGPGQGQYRYGYTF; CDR3nt: TGTTCCAGCAGCTTAGGACCGGGACAGGGACAGTATCGCTATGGCTACACCTTC
d_gene: TRBD2; abundance: NA; v_gene: TRBV4-1; j_gene: TRBJ2-7; CDR3aa: CASSQLAGGEQYF; CDR3nt: TGCGCCAGCAGCCAGCTAGCGGGAGGCGAGCAGTACTTC
d_gene: TRBD2; abundance: NA; v_gene: TRBV6-6; j_gene: TRBJ2-3; CDR3aa: CASSYGSGISTDTQYF; CDR3nt: TGTGCCAGCAGTTACGGGAGCGGGATCTCCACAGATACGCAGTATTTT
d_gene: TRBD2; abundance: few; v_gene: TRBV9; j_gene: TRBJ2-5; CDR3aa: CASSVVPAGMEETQYF; CDR3nt: TGTGCCAGCAGCGTAGTTCCAGCGGGAATGGAAGAGACCCAGTACTTC
d_gene: NA; abundance: NA; v_gene: TRBV27; j_gene: TRBJ1-1; CDR3aa: CATRSRDLNTEAFF; CDR3nt: TGTGCCACCCGGTCCCGGGACTTGAACACTGAAGCTTTCTTT
d_gene: TRBD2; abundance: NA; v_gene: TRBV7-2; j_gene: TRBJ2-1; CDR3aa: CASSPIAGGPYNEQFF; CDR3nt: TGTGCCAGCAGCCCAATAGCGGGAGGCCCTTACAATGAGCAGTTCTTC
d_gene: NA; abundance: NA; v_gene: TRBV6-5; j_gene: TRBJ1-6; CDR3aa: CASSPRAGYSPLHF; CDR3nt: TGTGCCAGCAGCCCTAGGGCAGGGTACTCACCCCTCCACTTT
d_gene: NA; abundance: few; v_gene: TRBV5-6; j_gene: TRBJ1-1; CDR3aa: CASSLLSNTEAFF; CDR3nt: TGTGCCAGCAGCTTGTTGTCAAACACTGAAGCTTTCTTT
d_gene: TRBD1; abundance: NA; v_gene: TRBV5-1; j_gene: TRBJ1-1; CDR3aa: CASSSQGALGTEAFF; CDR3nt: TGCGCCAGCAGCTCACAGGGGGCGCTTGGCACTGAAGCTTTCTTT
d_gene: NA; abundance: NA; v_gene: TRBV5-1; j_gene: TRBJ2-6; CDR3aa: CASSFWSSGANVLTF; CDR3nt: TGCGCCAGCAGCTTTTGGAGCTCTGGGGCCAACGTCCTGACTTTC
d_gene: TRBD1; abundance: few; v_gene: TRBV7-9; j_gene: TRBJ1-2; CDR3aa: CASSNRDRGNYGYTF; CDR3nt: TGTGCCAGCAGCAATAGAGACAGGGGGAACTATGGCTACACCTTC
d_gene: NA; abundance: NA; v_gene: TRBV13; j_gene: TRBJ2-1; CDR3aa: CASSPGGSGINEQFF; CDR3nt: TGTGCCAGCAGCCCCGGAGGGTCGGGGATCAATGAGCAGTTCTTC
d_gene: NA; abundance: NA; v_gene: TRBV9; j_gene: TRBJ1-5; CDR3aa: CASSVVGGDQPQHF; CDR3nt: TGTGCCAGCAGCGTAGTGGGGGGGGATCAGCCCCAGCATTTT
d_gene: NA; abundance: once; v_gene: TRBV19; j_gene: TRBJ1-1; CDR3aa: CASSILVNTEAFF; CDR3nt: TGTGCCAGTAGTATTCTTGTGAACACTGAAGCTTTCTTT
d_gene: NA; abundance: NA; v_gene: TRBV27; j_gene: TRBJ2-7; CDR3aa: CASTLDYNSYEQYF; CDR3nt: TGTGCCAGCACTCTGGACTATAACTCCTACGAGCAGTACTTC
d_gene: TRBD1; abundance: NA; v_gene: TRBV9; j_gene: TRBJ1-1; CDR3aa: CASSVQDRVTEAFF; CDR3nt: TGTGCCAGCAGCGTACAGGACAGGGTTACTGAAGCTTTCTTT
d_gene: TRBD2; abundance: NA; v_gene: TRBV30; j_gene: TRBJ2-5; CDR3aa: CAWASPGLAGGRETQYF; CDR3nt: TGTGCCTGGGCCTCTCCGGGACTAGCGGGGGGCAGAGAGACCCAGTACTTC
d_gene: NA; abundance: NA; v_gene: TRBV7-9; j_gene: TRBJ1-4; CDR3aa: CASSLSGPNEKLFF; CDR3nt: TGTGCCAGCAGCTTAAGCGGACCTAATGAAAAACTGTTTTTT
d_gene: TRBD1; abundance: NA; v_gene: TRBV27; j_gene: TRBJ1-4; CDR3aa: CASSLSPSGTASEKLFF; CDR3nt: TGTGCCAGCAGTCTAAGCCCCTCCGGGACAGCTTCTGAAAAACTGTTTTTT
d_gene: TRBD1; abundance: NA; v_gene: TRBV7-9; j_gene: TRBJ1-1; CDR3aa: CASSSRTGHPIAFF; CDR3nt: TGTGCCAGCAGCTCACGGACAGGCCACCCGATCGCTTTCTTT
d_gene: TRBD2; abundance: NA; v_gene: TRBV6-1; j_gene: TRBJ2-3; CDR3aa: CASSTSGSTDTQYF; CDR3nt: TGTGCCAGCAGCACTAGCGGGAGTACAGATACGCAGTATTTT
d_gene: NA; abundance: NA; v_gene: TRBV19; j_gene: TRBJ1-5; CDR3aa: CASSMRAGNQPQHF; CDR3nt: TGTGCCAGTAGTATGAGAGCAGGGAATCAGCCCCAGCATTTT
d_gene: NA; abundance: NA; v_gene: TRBV28; j_gene: TRBJ1-1; CDR3aa: CASRSGATEAFF; CDR3nt: TGTGCCAGCAGATCAGGGGCTACTGAAGCTTTCTTT
d_gene: NA; abundance: NA; v_gene: TRBV29-1; j_gene: TRBJ2-7; CDR3aa: CSVLWGAAYEQYF; CDR3nt: TGCAGCGTTCTCTGGGGAGCAGCCTACGAGCAGTACTTC
d_gene: TRBD1; abundance: NA; v_gene: TRBV6-5; j_gene: TRBJ2-1; CDR3aa: CASSLDRVRPLMEFF; CDR3nt: TGTGCCAGCAGCCTAGACAGGGTTCGCCCCCTAATGGAGTTCTTC
d_gene: TRBD1; abundance: once; v_gene: TRBV28; j_gene: TRBJ1-6; CDR3aa: CASSFRGGRGSYNSPLHF; CDR3nt: TGTGCCAGCAGTTTTAGAGGGGGCAGGGGGTCCTATAATTCACCCCTCCACTTT
d_gene: NA; abundance: NA; v_gene: TRBV4-1; j_gene: TRBJ2-6; CDR3aa: CASSQPSGAGANVLTF; CDR3nt: TGCGCCAGCAGCCAACCATCAGGGGCTGGGGCCAACGTCCTGACTTTC
d_gene: NA; abundance: NA; v_gene: TRBV18; j_gene: TRBJ1-5; CDR3aa: CASSRIAGGGPNQPQHF; CDR3nt: TGTGCCAGCTCACGGATCGCCGGGGGGGGCCCAAATCAGCCCCAGCATTTT
d_gene: NA; abundance: NA; v_gene: TRBV6-6; j_gene: TRBJ1-1; CDR3aa: CASSYVGSGVAFF; CDR3nt: TGTGCCAGCAGTTACGTTGGGTCAGGGGTGGCTTTCTTT
d_gene: NA; abundance: NA; v_gene: TRBV28; j_gene: TRBJ2-3; CDR3aa: CASSLFAGSDTQYF; CDR3nt: TGTGCCAGCAGTTTATTTGCAGGGTCGGATACGCAGTATTTT
d_gene: TRBD2; abundance: NA; v_gene: TRBV13; j_gene: TRBJ2-3; CDR3aa: CASSTTLAPSTDTQYF; CDR3nt: TGTGCCAGCAGCACGACACTAGCGCCTAGCACAGATACGCAGTATTTT
d_gene: NA; abundance: NA; v_gene: TRBV28; j_gene: TRBJ1-1; CDR3aa: CASSRLNTEAFF; CDR3nt: TGTGCCAGCAGCAGGCTGAACACTGAAGCTTTCTTT
d_gene: TRBD2; abundance: NA; v_gene: TRBV2; j_gene: TRBJ2-5; CDR3aa: CASTTGLAGGETQYF; CDR3nt: TGTGCCAGCACCACGGGACTAGCGGGGGGTGAGACCCAGTACTTC
d_gene: NA; abundance: few; v_gene: TRBV27; j_gene: TRBJ2-2; CDR3aa: CATRHGEVVGELFF; CDR3nt: TGTGCCACCAGACATGGGGAGGTGGTCGGGGAGCTGTTTTTT
d_gene: NA; abundance: NA; v_gene: TRBV11-1; j_gene: TRBJ1-2; CDR3aa: CASSLGLGDGYTF; CDR3nt: TGTGCCAGCAGCTTAGGGCTGGGAGATGGCTACACCTTC
d_gene: TRBD2; abundance: few; v_gene: TRBV7-8; j_gene: TRBJ2-7; CDR3aa: CASSPRWTSGSSYEQYF; CDR3nt: TGTGCCAGCAGCCCCCGGTGGACTAGCGGGAGCTCCTACGAGCAGTACTTC
d_gene: NA; abundance: NA; v_gene: TRBV5-1; j_gene: TRBJ1-5; CDR3aa: CASSLGAGGNQPQHF; CDR3nt: TGCGCCAGCAGCTTGGGGGCCGGGGGCAATCAGCCCCAGCATTTT
d_gene: TRBD1; abundance: NA; v_gene: TRBV6-5; j_gene: TRBJ1-5; CDR3aa: CASSGRQGFQPQHF; CDR3nt: TGTGCCAGCAGCGGGCGACAGGGATTTCAGCCCCAGCATTTT
d_gene: TRBD1; abundance: few; v_gene: TRBV7-8; j_gene: TRBJ2-7; CDR3aa: CASSRPGQMYEQYF; CDR3nt: TGTGCCAGCAGCCGACCGGGACAGATGTACGAGCAGTACTTC
d_gene: TRBD1; abundance: once; v_gene: TRBV27; j_gene: TRBJ2-7; CDR3aa: CASSQGGTGSYEQYF; CDR3nt: TGTGCCAGCAGCCAGGGGGGGACAGGGTCCTACGAGCAGTACTTC
d_gene: TRBD2; abundance: NA; v_gene: TRBV30; j_gene: TRBJ2-1; CDR3aa: CAWSVRLAAGGEQFF; CDR3nt: TGTGCCTGGAGCGTCCGACTAGCGGCCGGGGGTGAGCAGTTCTTC